The 21 T cell receptor beta chains presented below share a single source sample, sequenced in a study of OX40 agonist ivuxolimab in advanced cancers. Here immunoSEQ multiplex PCR was the method, and the copy in TCRdb shows in-frame clones only, minus some. The table includes fewer than 120,000 clones, around 90% detected once. Sequences were derived from CD4+ or CD8+ T cells sorted from blood, sampled in a trial of the OX40 agonist ivuxolimab. The source is an adult with an advanced solid tumor such as melanoma, head and neck, liver or kidney cancer.

This chain uses TRBV7-2 with TRBJ1-5; D uncertain. Germline assignment: CDR1 SGHTA and CDR2 FQGNSA. This CDR3 is built from 15 residues. V gave up 1 base and J gave up 0 bases, with 7 bases separating them. This chain's CDR3 is CASSLEGNSNQPQHF. The CDR3 bases are TGTGCCAGCAGCTTAGAAGGGAATAGCAATCAGCCCCAGCATTTT.

V gene TRBV27 combines with J gene TRBJ2-2, with 7 bases that match TRBD1. Looked up from germline, CDR1 is MNHEY and CDR2 is SMNVEV (reference sequence). This CDR3 has 17 residues. The trim removed 6 bases at V and 8 bases at J, leaving 18 bases unmatched. CDR3 loop: CASRTNEGRGLMGELFF. Written as DNA, the CDR3 is TGTGCCAGCAGAACCAATGAAGGAAGGGGGCTCATGGGGGAGCTGTTTTTT.

The V gene is TRBV6-4, the J gene TRBJ2-3, with a weak D call TRBD1 (6 bases). CDR1 is MRHNA, CDR2 SNTAGT, per germline. The germline V and J ends were trimmed by 2 bases and 2 bases, with 8 bases remaining between them. The CDR3 has 14 residues. The CDR3 loop is CASSDGQPTDTQYF. Here the CDR3 DNA reads TGTGCCAGCAGTGACGGACAGCCCACAGATACGCAGTATTTT.

The V gene is TRBV6-1, the J gene TRBJ1-3; 7 bases line up with TRBD1. Germline CDR1 reads MNHNS; CDR2 reads SASEGT. The CDR3 consists of 18 residues. Germline trimming cut 1 base from V and 0 bases from J; bases unmatched to any gene: 9. In nucleotides, the CDR3 is TGTGCCAGCAGTGAAGACCACCCGACAGGGTTCTCTGGAAACACCATATATTTT. This sequence encodes CASSEDHPTGFSGNTIYF.

V gene TRBV4-2 combines with J gene TRBJ2-7, with D uncertain. The CDR3 contains 14 residues. CDR1 and CDR2 (germline): LGHNA, YNFKEQ. The V end was cut by 5 bases, the J end by 4 bases, with 15 bases between. The CDR3 loop reads CASSLESTGYEQYF. The CDR3 nucleotides read TGTGCCAGCAGCTTGGAATCGACCGGTTACGAGCAGTACTTC.

V and J are TRBV10-3 and TRBJ1-3; D uncertain. The V gene's germline CDR1 is ENHRY and CDR2 SYGVKD. The CDR3 is 13 residues long. Trimming took 8 bases from V and 0 from J, leaving 8 bases between them. The CDR3 DNA sequence: TGTGCCATCGCCAGGAACTCTGGAAACACCATATATTTT. Translated, it gives CAIARNSGNTIYF.

This clone came up a few times. V usage is TRBV7-3 and J usage is TRBJ1-4; possible D gene TRBD1, 6 bases. V was cut by 5 bases and J by 8 bases, with 18 bases left in between. Germline CDR1 SGHTA, CDR2 FQGTGA. The CDR3 totals 15 residues. The CDR3 DNA sequence: TGTGCCAGCAGCACCGGCCCGACAGGTGGGGAAAAACTGTTTTTT. Amino acids: CASSTGPTGGEKLFF.

The CDR3 bases are TGTGCCACCAGCAGAGCAGGGACTAGCGGTATTTACAATGAGCAGTTCTTC. It codes for CATSRAGTSGIYNEQFF. The chain couples TRBV15 to TRBJ2-1, with 11 bases aligning to TRBD2. The germline CDR1 and CDR2 sequences are LNHNV and YYDKDF (reference sequence). V was clipped by 1 base and J by 4 bases; unmatched bases: 6. This CDR3 is 17 amino acids long.

This sequence joins TRBV18 and TRBJ2-7; D gene unclear. From germline, CDR1 is KGHSH and CDR2 LQKENI. This CDR3 is 13 amino acids long. V lost 1 base and J 4 bases, leaving 8 bases between the germline ends. CDR3 coding DNA: TGTGCCAGCTCACCACAAGGCGGTTACGAGCAGTACTTC. Its protein is CASSPQGGYEQYF.

This sequence joins TRBV28 and TRBJ2-7, with TRBD1 matching 9 bases. The CDR3 length is 14 residues. The V and J ends lost 6 bases and 7 bases, in that order; junction bases with no gene match: 10. CDR1 and CDR2 (germline): MDHEN, SYDVKM. The CDR3 DNA is TGTGCCAGCAGGACGACAGGGGGATCTGGGGAGCAGTACTTC. This gives the protein CASRTTGGSGEQYF.

In this sample, this clone turned up once. Sequence at one end of the junction differs from germline and may be a read error. The chain couples TRBV7-7 to TRBJ2-1, with TRBD1 as a possible D gene (6 bases). Germline assignment: CDR1 SSHAT and CDR2 FNYEAQ (reference sequence). The CDR3 totals 17 residues. CDR3 coding DNA: TGTGCTAGCAGCTCGAGCCTCCCGGAACAGGGATACAATGAGCAGTTCTTC. It is translated as CASSSSLPEQGYNEQFF.

This chain connects TRBV18 to TRBJ2-7; maybe TRBD2 (5 bases). CDR3 length equals 15 residues. V was clipped by 3 bases and J by 0 bases, with 12 bases between them. Germline V gene data show CDR1 as KGHSH and CDR2 as LQKENI. Here the CDR3 reads CASSPWETSSYEQYF. CDR3 DNA: TGTGCCAGCTCACCTTGGGAGACGAGCTCCTACGAGCAGTACTTC.

This sequence joins TRBV6-6 and TRBJ1-2; 10 bases are a match to TRBD1. The CDR3 is 16 residues long. In germline, CDR1 is MNHNY, CDR2 SVGAGI (reference sequence). With V trimmed by 6 bases and J by 8 bases, 15 bases remained unmatched. The CDR3: CASRPTTGTGVEGYTF. The CDR3 nucleotides read TGTGCCAGCAGACCTACAACCGGGACAGGGGTTGAAGGCTACACCTTC.

The chain employs TRBV5-5 and TRBJ1-2, with 9 bases matching TRBD1. The junction had 10 bases not matched to a gene; V was cut back by 0 bases and J by 7 bases. The CDR3 is made up of 16 amino acids. The germline gives CDR1 SGHKS, CDR2 YYEKEE (reference sequence). The CDR3 sequence is CASSLVWTGAVGGYTF. Here the CDR3 DNA reads TGTGCCAGCAGCTTGGTTTGGACAGGGGCGGTAGGTGGCTACACCTTC.

The chain is built from TRBV7-9 and TRBJ1-2; D perhaps matches TRBD1 (5 bases). The V gene lost 0 bases and the J gene lost 6 bases, with 11 bases spanning the gap. The germline CDR1 and CDR2 sequences are SEHNR and FQNEAQ (reference sequence). The CDR3 extends over 14 amino acids. The CDR3 region is CASSLAVWGDGYTF. The CDR3 DNA is TGTGCCAGCAGCTTAGCCGTTTGGGGCGATGGCTACACCTTC. Using reference TRBV7-9 and TRBJ1-2 for the parts outside the CDR3, the full variable domain is DTGVSQNPRHKITKRGQNVTFRCDPISEHNRLYWYRQTLGQGPEFLTYFQNEAQLEKSRLLSDRFSAERPKGSFSTLEIQRTEQGDSAMYLCASSLAVWGDGYTFGSGTRLTVV.

The chain couples TRBV7-9 to TRBJ2-1, with 7 bases matching TRBD2. Germline V gene sequence: CDR1 SEHNR, CDR2 FQNEAQ (reference sequence). This CDR3 is built from 14 residues. Losses at the gene ends were 1 base for V and 4 bases for J; bases not matched to a gene: 1. In DNA, the CDR3 is TGTGCCAGCAGCTTAGGCGGGGGTTACAATGAGCAGTTCTTC. Translation: CASSLGGGYNEQFF.

J is TRBJ1-1 and V is TRBV5-4, with D perhaps matching TRBD1 (6 bases). The CDR3 runs 17 residues. Germline CDR1 SGHNT, CDR2 YYREEE (reference sequence). V was shortened by 4 bases and J by 6 bases, with 25 bases between the two germline ends. CDR3 DNA sequence: TGTGCCAGCAGCCCCGATGGGACAAGGAAGAGACCCCCTGAAGCTTTCTTT. It codes for CASSPDGTRKRPPEAFF.

This chain uses TRBV19 with TRBJ1-5; D ambiguous. The CDR3 length is 14 residues. Trimming left V 5 bases short and J 1 base short, with 9 bases between. CDR1 LNHDA and CDR2 SQIVND come from the germline V gene (reference sequence). The CDR3 reads CASSLFGSNQPQHF. The DNA of the CDR3 is TGTGCCAGTAGTCTTTTCGGGAGCAATCAGCCCCAGCATTTT.

The genes are TRBV5-1 and TRBJ2-5; 9 nucleotides match TRBD2. J gave up 4 bases and V 4 bases, and 11 bases lay outside the gene matches. This CDR3 region has 16 residues. CDR1 is SGHRS and CDR2 is YFSETQ in the germline V gene. The chain's CDR3 is CASSLTLLAGIETQYF. CDR3 sequence (DNA): TGCGCCAGCAGCCTCACCCTCCTAGCGGGAATAGAGACCCAGTACTTC.

This chain connects TRBV7-9 to TRBJ2-2, with TRBD2 matching over 9 bases. Losses at the gene ends were 0 bases for V and 4 bases for J; bases not matched to a gene: 9. Germline V lookup: CDR1 SEHNR, CDR2 FQNEAQ (reference sequence). The CDR3 has 18 residues. The CDR3 region is CASSLALFSGSLTGELFF. CDR3 nucleotide sequence: TGTGCCAGCAGCTTAGCCCTCTTTAGCGGGAGTCTCACCGGGGAGCTGTTTTTT.

The chain joins TRBV29-1 to TRBJ1-2, with D uncertain. The CDR3 has 14 residues. Germline V lookup: CDR1 SQVTM, CDR2 ANQGSEA. The germline V and J ends were trimmed by 4 bases and 0 bases, with 12 bases remaining between them. The CDR3 reads CSVVFPGTNYGYTF. The CDR3 DNA reads as TGCAGCGTTGTGTTTCCCGGGACTAACTATGGCTACACCTTC.